The clone carrying this T cell receptor (beta chain) was detected many times. The sample belongs to a study of T cells after yellow fever vaccination. Study summary: Low-cell-number fractions underwent preparation using SMART-Seq v4 Ultra Low Input.

TCRdb analysed the 5' RACE reads with MiXCR anew, one entry per CDR3 protein. Of a few hundred thousand distinct CDR3 sequences in the sample, 8.5% to 9% were seen once. With 0 bases removed from V and 3 bases from J, the gap between germline ends came to 9 bases. The CDR3 runs 14 residues. Germline loops: CDR1 SGHVS, CDR2 FQNEAQ. The TCR originated in a man between 18 and 29 years old who received the YFV17D yellow fever vaccine. V and J are TRBV7-8 and TRBJ2-7; D unresolved. Sequences were derived from PBMCs, sampled on the day of the first yellow fever vaccination. CDR3 residues: CASSLAGFGYEQYF. The CDR3 region has the DNA TGTGCCAGCAGCTTAGCGGGCTTTGGCTACGAGCAGTACTTC. The full variable domain, completed using reference TRBV7-8 and TRBJ2-7, is GAGVSQSPRYKVAKRGQDVALRCDPISGHVSLFWYQQALGQGPEFLTYFQNEAQLDKSGLPSDRFFAERPEGSVSTLKIQRTQQEDSAVYLCASSLAGFGYEQYFGPGTRLTVT.